Given below is one T cell receptor beta chain in context. The data are from a study of CD8 T cells in Susac syndrome. The CDR3 is 14 residues long. V was pared by 6 bases and J by 9 bases, with 11 bases of the junction left unmatched. Germline values: CDR1 MNHNY, CDR2 SVGAGI (reference sequence). About 0.45 to 1 ug RNA was reverse transcribed with random hexamers. TCRdb used MiXCR to reprocess the immunoSEQ multiplex PCR reads, holding one entry per CDR3 protein. The sample records roughly 160,000 distinct CDR3 sequences, 95% to 96% being singletons. The chain couples TRBV6-6 to TRBJ2-1, with 7 bases fitting TRBD1. Specimen: CD4+ T cells from PBMCs. This TCR was recovered from a human donor with Susac syndrome. The CDR3 DNA follows: TGTGCCAGCAGCCTTGACAGGGTAACAGGTGAGCAGTTCTTC. This encodes CASSLDRVTGEQFF.